The rows below give T cell receptor beta chains drawn from one sample of a study of molecular identifiers for immune sequencing clone quantification. One entry per CDR3 protein, called by TCRdb with MiXCR from the PCR reads. The sample consists of tens of thousands of distinct CDR3 sequences, 15% to 20% of them appearing once. Material for sequencing was naive CD8+ T cells from blood, with Jurkat cell RNA spiked in. Receptors originate from a human donor in good health. Some libraries in this study had Jurkat cell RNA spiked in. Both conserved end residues are trimmed from each CDR3. The order of the fields is V gene, J gene, CDR3 protein.

>TRBV27|TRBJ2-1
ASNRQGAYNEQF
>TRBV28|TRBJ1-2
ASSQVWGYT
>TRBV20-1|TRBJ2-1
SARGVLLASGRGYNEQF
>TRBV24-1|TRBJ1-2
ATSDPHGGLWDGYT
>TRBV9|TRBJ2-2
ASSVFTGELF
>TRBV2|TRBJ2-3
ASSELLARINTQY
>TRBV29-1|TRBJ2-5
SGWEDQETQY
>TRBV12-3/TRBV12-4|TRBJ2-7
ASSGGGHRGSYEQY
>TRBV6-1|TRBJ1-5
ASRPIVGGGGNQPQH
>TRBV29-1|TRBJ1-1
SVYSGTGVTEAF
>TRBV7-9|TRBJ2-2
ASSAPPGLNTGELF
>TRBV27|TRBJ1-6
ASSLGGLHYNSPLH
>TRBV11-3|TRBJ2-3
ASSLSPWADTQY
>TRBV7-9|TRBJ2-1
ASSLGTGTGWT
>TRBV5-1|TRBJ2-1
ASSLAGTSGSRYNEQF
>TRBV20-1|TRBJ2-1
SARAFLAGDTYNEQF
>TRBV9|TRBJ2-1
ASSSNRDHSYNEQF
>TRBV5-1|TRBJ2-3
ASSPGGVRTDTQY
>TRBV9|TRBJ2-3
ASRSEGTDTQY
>TRBV2|TRBJ2-2
ASLERNTGELF
>TRBV30|TRBJ2-1
AWSVGIASEQF
>TRBV30|TRBJ1-1
AWSMNTEAF
>TRBV27|TRBJ2-1
ASSLRPGEQF
>TRBV12-3/TRBV12-4|TRBJ2-7
ASSLDYPGYEQY
>TRBV6-5|TRBJ2-1
ASSDGTSGYNEQF
>TRBV4-1|TRBJ1-1
ASSQDWSTGTDTEAF
>TRBV9|TRBJ2-1
ASSTDSYNEQF
>TRBV28|TRBJ2-7
ASSLEGVTGYYEQY
>TRBV11-2|TRBJ1-1
ASSLGYVEAF
>TRBV12-5|TRBJ2-4
ASGLFLGLAKNIQY
>TRBV28|TRBJ1-5
ASSPIFSGNNQPQH
>TRBV29-1|TRBJ2-1
SVGVYNEQF
>TRBV20-1|TRBJ1-6
SATPRSGTANYNTPLH
>TRBV4-2|TRBJ2-3
ASSQDLTGGSTDTQY
>TRBV28|TRBJ2-7
ASSDRVDYEQY
>TRBV13|TRBJ2-5
ASSITSLETQY
>TRBV7-8|TRBJ1-1
ASSLEWRGTEAF
>TRBV27|TRBJ2-2
ASQINTGELF
>TRBV7-9|TRBJ2-1
ASRPPGQNNEQF
>TRBV24-1|TRBJ2-1
ATSEMARGENEQF